This record looks at one TCR beta chain sequence and its context. Its antigen is as yet unknown. The CDR3 does not close with the conserved phenylalanine or tryptophan, likely indicating a read error. The limits of the CDR3 on the DNA are not certain, so only TCRdb's listed CDR3 is given. The germline V gene encodes CDR1 MGHDK and CDR2 SYGVNS. The CDR3 spans 9 residues, counting both ends. This entry belongs to a study of Graves' ophthalmopathy and Graves' hyperthyroidism. Study observations and caveats: Forecasting of ophthalmopathy progression by the model achieved 70.59% sensitivity and around 72% specificity.

Beta-chain TCR CDR3 regions were amplified from RNA transcripts. RT-PCR was first run with HTBI primers, then multiplex PCR in a second round. TCRdb re-derived calls from the multiplex PCR reads in MiXCR, one entry per CDR3 protein. There are 900,000 to 1,200,000 distinct CDR3 sequences in the sample; approximately 35% occur only once, and more than 9.5% lies in the top ten. Hyperthyroidism patients were newly diagnosed, ill under 2 months, and aged 18 to 65 years. No donor had other autoimmune disease, uncontrolled infection, pregnancy or lactation. As diagnostic evidence, clinical symptoms, serum thyroxine, TRAb, thyroid ultrasound and orbital computed tomography were relied upon.

The receptor's source is an adult man with Graves' hyperthyroidism. The chain joins TRBV25-1 to TRBJ1-1. The sequencing sample was made of peripheral blood or thyroid tissue (not recorded which). The CDR3 region is CASSESGVA.